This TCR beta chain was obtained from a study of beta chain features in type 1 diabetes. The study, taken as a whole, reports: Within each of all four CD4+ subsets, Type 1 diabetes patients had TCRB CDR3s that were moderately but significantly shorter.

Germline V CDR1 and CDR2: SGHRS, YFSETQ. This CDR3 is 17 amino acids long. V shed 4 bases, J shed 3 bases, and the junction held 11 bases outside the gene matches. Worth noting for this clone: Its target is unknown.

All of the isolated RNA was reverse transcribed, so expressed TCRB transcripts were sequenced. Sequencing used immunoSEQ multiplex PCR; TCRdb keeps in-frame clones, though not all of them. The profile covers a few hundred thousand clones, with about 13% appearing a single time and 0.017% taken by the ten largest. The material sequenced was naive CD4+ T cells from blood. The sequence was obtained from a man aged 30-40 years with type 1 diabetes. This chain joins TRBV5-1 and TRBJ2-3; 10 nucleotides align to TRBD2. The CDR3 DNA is TGCGCCAGCAGCCTCCAACTAGCGGGGCCACGAACAGATACGCAGTATTTT. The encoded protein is CASSLQLAGPRTDTQYF.